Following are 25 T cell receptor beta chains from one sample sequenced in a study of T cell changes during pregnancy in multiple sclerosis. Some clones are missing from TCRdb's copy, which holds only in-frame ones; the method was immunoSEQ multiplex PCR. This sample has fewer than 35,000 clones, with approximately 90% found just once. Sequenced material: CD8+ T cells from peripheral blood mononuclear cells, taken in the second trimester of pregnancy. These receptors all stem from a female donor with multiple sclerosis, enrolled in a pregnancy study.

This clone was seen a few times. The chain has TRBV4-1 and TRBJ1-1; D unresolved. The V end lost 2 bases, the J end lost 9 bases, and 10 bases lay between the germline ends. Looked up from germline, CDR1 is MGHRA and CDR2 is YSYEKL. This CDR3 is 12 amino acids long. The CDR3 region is CASSQRGLKAFF. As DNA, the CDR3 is TGCGCCAGCAGCCAACGCGGCTTGAAAGCTTTCTTT.

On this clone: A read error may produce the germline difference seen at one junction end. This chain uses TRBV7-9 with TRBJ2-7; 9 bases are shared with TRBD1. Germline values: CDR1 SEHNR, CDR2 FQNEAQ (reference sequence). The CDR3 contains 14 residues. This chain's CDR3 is CASSFTGGSDEQYF. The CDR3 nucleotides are TGTGCCAGCAGCTTTACAGGGGGCTCCGACGAGCAGTACTTC.

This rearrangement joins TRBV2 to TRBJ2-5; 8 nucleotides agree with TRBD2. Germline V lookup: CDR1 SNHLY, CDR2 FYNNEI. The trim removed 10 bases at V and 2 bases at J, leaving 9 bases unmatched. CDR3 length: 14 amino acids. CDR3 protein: CATQGGTRQETQYF. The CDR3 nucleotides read TGTGCCACCCAGGGCGGGACTAGGCAAGAGACCCAGTACTTC.

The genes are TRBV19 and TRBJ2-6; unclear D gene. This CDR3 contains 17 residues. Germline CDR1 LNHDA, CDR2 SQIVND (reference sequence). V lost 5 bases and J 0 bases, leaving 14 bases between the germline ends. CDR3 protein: CASSVGPYYSGANVLTF. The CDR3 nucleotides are TGTGCCAGTAGTGTTGGGCCATATTACTCTGGGGCCAACGTCCTGACTTTC.

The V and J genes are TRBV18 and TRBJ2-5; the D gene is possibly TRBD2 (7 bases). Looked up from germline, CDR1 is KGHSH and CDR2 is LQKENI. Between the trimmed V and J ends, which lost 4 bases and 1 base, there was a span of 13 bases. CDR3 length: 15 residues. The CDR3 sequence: CASSLEGGFQETQYF. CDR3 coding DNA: TGTGCCAGCTCACTCGAGGGGGGGTTCCAAGAGACCCAGTACTTC.

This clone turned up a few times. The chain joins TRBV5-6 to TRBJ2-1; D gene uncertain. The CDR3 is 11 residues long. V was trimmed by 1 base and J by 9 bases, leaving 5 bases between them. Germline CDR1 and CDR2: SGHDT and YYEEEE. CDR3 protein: CASSLLAEQFF. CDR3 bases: TGTGCCAGCAGCTTGCTGGCTGAGCAGTTCTTC.

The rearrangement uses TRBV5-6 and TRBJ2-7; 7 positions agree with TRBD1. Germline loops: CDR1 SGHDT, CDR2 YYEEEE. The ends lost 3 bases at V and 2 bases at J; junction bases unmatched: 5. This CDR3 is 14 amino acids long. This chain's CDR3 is CASSWGQTPYEQYF. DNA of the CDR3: TGTGCCAGCAGCTGGGGACAGACACCCTACGAGCAGTACTTC.

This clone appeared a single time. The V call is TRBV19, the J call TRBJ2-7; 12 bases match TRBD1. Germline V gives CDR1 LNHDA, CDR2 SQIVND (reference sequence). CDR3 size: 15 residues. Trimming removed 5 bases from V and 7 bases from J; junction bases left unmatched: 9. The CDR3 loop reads CASSYPGQGAREQYF. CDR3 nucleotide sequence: TGTGCCAGTAGTTATCCGGGACAGGGGGCGCGGGAGCAGTACTTC.

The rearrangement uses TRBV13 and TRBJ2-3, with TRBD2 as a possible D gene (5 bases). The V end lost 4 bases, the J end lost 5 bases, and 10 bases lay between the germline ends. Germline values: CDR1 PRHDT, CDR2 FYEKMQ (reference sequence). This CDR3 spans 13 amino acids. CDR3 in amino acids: CASSSPGVDTQYF. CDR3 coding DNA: TGTGCCAGCAGCTCTCCCGGGGTAGATACGCAGTATTTT.

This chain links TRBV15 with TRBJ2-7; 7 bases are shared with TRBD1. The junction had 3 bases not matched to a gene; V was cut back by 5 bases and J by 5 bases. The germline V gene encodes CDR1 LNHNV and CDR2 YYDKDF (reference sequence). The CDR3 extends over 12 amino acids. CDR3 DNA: TGTGCCACCAGCGGAACAGGGGACGAGCAGTACTTC. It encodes CATSGTGDEQYF.

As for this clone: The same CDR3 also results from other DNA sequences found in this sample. CDR3: CASSAGANVLTF. In DNA form, the CDR3 reads TGTGCCAGCTCGGCTGGGGCCAACGTCCTGACTTTC. The V and J genes are TRBV25-1 and TRBJ2-6; D not certain. Trimming removed 8 bases from V and 2 bases from J, with 4 bases in between. This CDR3 spans 12 amino acids. Per germline, CDR1 MGHDK and CDR2 SYGVNS.

This CDR3 reads CASTPGRGDYEQYF. CDR3 DNA: TGTGCCAGTACCCCTGGGCGGGGAGACTACGAGCAGTACTTC. The V and J genes are TRBV19 and TRBJ2-7; tentatively, D is TRBD2 (6 bases). Germline-derived CDR1 and CDR2 are LNHDA and SQIVND (reference sequence). The V end was cut by 7 bases, the J end by 3 bases, with 16 bases between. The CDR3 extends over 14 amino acids. The full variable domain, its missing parts supplied by reference TRBV19 and TRBJ2-7, is DGGITQSPKYLFRKEGQNVTLSCEQNLNHDAMYWYRQDPGQGLRLIYYSQIVNDFQKGDIAEGYSVSREKKESFPLTVTSAQKNPTAFYLCASTPGRGDYEQYFGPGTRLTVT.

CDR3 in DNA: TGTGCCAGCAGCTTAGGAAGAGGCACCCCGCCGACGTACAATGAGCAGTTCTTC. It translates to CASSLGRGTPPTYNEQFF. This sequence joins TRBV7-9 and TRBJ2-1; D remains ambiguous. Trimming removed 1 base from V and 4 bases from J, with 20 bases in between. The length of the CDR3 is 18 residues. Germline CDR1 and CDR2: SEHNR and FQNEAQ (reference sequence).

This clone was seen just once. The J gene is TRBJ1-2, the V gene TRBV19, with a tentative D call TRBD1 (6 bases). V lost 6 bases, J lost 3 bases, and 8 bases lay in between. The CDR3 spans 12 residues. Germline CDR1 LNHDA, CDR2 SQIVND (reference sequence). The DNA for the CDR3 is TGTGCCAGTAGGGACAGTTACTATGGCTACACCTTC. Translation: CASRDSYYGYTF.

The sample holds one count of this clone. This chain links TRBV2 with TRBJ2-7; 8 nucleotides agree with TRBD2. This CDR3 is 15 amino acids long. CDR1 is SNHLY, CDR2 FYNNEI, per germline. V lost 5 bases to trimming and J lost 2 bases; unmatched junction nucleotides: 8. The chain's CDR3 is CASSSERGQPYEQYF. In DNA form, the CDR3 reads TGTGCCAGCAGTTCTGAGCGGGGGCAACCCTACGAGCAGTACTTC.

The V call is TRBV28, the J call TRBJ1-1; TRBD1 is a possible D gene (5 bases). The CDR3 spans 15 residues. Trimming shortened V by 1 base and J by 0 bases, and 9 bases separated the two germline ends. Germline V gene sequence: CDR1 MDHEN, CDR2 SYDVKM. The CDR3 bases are TGTGCCAGCAGTTTATTAAGGGGCATGAACACTGAAGCTTTCTTT. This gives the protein CASSLLRGMNTEAFF.

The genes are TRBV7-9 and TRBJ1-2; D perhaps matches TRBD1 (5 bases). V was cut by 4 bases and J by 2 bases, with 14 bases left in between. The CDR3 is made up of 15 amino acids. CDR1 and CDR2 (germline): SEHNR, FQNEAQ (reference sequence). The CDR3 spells CASSSPSGLNYGYTF. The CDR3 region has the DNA TGTGCCAGCAGCTCACCTTCGGGACTGAACTATGGCTACACCTTC.

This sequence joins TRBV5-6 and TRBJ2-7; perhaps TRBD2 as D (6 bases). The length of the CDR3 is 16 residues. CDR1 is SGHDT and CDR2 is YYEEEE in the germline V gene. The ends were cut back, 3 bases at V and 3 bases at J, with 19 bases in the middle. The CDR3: CASSWGGGGTGYEQYF. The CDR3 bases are TGTGCCAGCAGCTGGGGAGGAGGCGGGACGGGCTACGAGCAGTACTTC.

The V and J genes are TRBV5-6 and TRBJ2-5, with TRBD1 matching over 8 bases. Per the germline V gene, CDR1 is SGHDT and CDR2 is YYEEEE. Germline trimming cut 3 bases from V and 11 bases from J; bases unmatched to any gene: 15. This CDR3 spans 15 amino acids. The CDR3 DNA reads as TGTGCCAGCAGCTCTCTCCGCCAGGGGGCTAGGGAGCAGTACTTC. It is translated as CASSSLRQGAREQYF.

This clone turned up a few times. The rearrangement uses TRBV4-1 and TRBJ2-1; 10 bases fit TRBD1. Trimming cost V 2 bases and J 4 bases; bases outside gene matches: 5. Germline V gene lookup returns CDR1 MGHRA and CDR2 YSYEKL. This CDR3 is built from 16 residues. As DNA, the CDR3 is TGCGCCAGCAGCCAATGGGAGGGACAGGGGTACAATGAGCAGTTCTTC. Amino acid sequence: CASSQWEGQGYNEQFF.

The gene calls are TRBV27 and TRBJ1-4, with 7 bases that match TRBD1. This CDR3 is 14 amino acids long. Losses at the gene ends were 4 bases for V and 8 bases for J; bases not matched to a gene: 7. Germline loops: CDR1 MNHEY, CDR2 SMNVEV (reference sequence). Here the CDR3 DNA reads TGTGCCAGCAGTTCCGACAGGGTTGGCGAAAAACTGTTTTTT. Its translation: CASSSDRVGEKLFF.

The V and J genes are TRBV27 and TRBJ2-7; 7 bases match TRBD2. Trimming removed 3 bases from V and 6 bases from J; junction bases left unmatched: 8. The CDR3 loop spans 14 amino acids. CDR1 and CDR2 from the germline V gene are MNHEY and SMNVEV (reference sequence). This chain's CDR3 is CASSLAGAPSEQYF. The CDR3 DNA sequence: TGTGCCAGCAGTTTGGCGGGAGCCCCCTCCGAGCAGTACTTC.

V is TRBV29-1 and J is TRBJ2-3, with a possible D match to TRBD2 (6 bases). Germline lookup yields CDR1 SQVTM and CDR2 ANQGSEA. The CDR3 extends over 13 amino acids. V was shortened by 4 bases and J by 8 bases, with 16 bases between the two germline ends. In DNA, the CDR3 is TGCAGCGTTGGTACGGGGGACGGCGGTACGCAGTATTTT. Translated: CSVGTGDGGTQYF.

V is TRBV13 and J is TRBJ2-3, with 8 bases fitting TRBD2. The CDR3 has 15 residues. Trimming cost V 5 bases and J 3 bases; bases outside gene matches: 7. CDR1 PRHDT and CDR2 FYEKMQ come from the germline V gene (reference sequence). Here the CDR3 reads CASSPRPGGTDTQYF. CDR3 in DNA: TGTGCCAGCAGCCCAAGGCCGGGAGGGACAGATACGCAGTATTTT.

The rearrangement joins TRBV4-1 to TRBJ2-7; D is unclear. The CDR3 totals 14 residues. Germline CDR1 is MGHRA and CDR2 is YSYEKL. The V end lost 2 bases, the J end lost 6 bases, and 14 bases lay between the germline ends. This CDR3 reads CASSQNLRDAEQYF. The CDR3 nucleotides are TGCGCCAGCAGCCAAAACCTTAGAGATGCCGAGCAGTACTTC.